Given below is one T cell receptor (beta chain) in context. Only in-frame clones appear in the TCRdb table, and some are missing; sequencing was by immunoSEQ multiplex PCR. The sample consists of 80,000 or so clones, roughly nine tenths of them appearing once. The data belong to a study of blood T cell repertoires in COVID-19. The V gene's germline CDR1 is SGHNT and CDR2 YYREEE (reference sequence). The V gene lost 4 bases and the J gene lost 3 bases, with 16 bases spanning the gap. The CDR3 is 15 residues long. The sample comprised peripheral blood. V usage is TRBV5-4 and J usage is TRBJ1-2; maybe TRBD1 (6 bases). The clonotype comes from a woman between 55 and 75 years old with acute or convalescent COVID-19. The CDR3 loop reads CASSLGGRDYYGYTF. CDR3 nucleotide sequence: TGTGCCAGCAGCCTGGGGGGCAGAGATTACTATGGCTACACCTTC. Based on the CDR3 plus reference TRBV5-4 and TRBJ1-2, the full variable domain is ETGVTQSPTHLIKTRGQQVTLRCSSQSGHNTVSWYQQALGQGPQFIFQYYREEENGRGNFPPRFSGLQFPNYSSELNVNALELDDSALYLCASSLGGRDYYGYTFGSGTRLTVV.